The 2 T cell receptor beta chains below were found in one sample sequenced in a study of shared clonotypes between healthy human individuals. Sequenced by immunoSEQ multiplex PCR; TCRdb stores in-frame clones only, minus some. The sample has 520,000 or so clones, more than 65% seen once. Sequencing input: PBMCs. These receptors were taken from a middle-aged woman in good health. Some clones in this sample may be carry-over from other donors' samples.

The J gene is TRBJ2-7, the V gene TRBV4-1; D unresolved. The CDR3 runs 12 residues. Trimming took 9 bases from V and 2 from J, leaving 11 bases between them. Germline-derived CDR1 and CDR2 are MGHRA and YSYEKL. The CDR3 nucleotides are TGCGCCAGAGGAATTGGGCCCTACGAGCAGTACTTC. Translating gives CARGIGPYEQYF.

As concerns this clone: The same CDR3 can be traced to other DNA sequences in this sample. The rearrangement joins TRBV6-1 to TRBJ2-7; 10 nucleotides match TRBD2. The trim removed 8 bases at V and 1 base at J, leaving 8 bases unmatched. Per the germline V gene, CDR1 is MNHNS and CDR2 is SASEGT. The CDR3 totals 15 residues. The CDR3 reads CASGRTSGISYEQYF. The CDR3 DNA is TGTGCCAGCGGAAGGACTAGCGGTATTTCCTACGAGCAGTACTTC.